One sample yielded the 32 T cell receptor beta chains listed below, sequenced in a study of T cell repertoires in aging, cancer and after chemotherapy (dated by TCRdb to the late 2010s). Instrument on record: Illumina MiSeq. Using a mixed TRB-A/B primer pool, multiplex touch-down PCR amplified rearranged TRB sequences covering the V, D and J segments. Using fastp at Q25 and MiXCR, TCRdb reprocessed the public reads and kept productive beta chains. Each CDR3 protein appears once, grouped with its most common genes and DNA. This sample comprises fewer than 2,500 distinct CDR3 sequences, 23% of them detected only once. The ten largest clonotypes hold about 40% of the sample. Instead of sorted cells or RNA, genomic DNA extracted from peripheral blood served as the source for amplifying TCR beta rearrangements. Sequencing was carried out using blood. The source of these receptors is a human donor with a solid tumor.

A word on this clonotype: The junction departs from the called germline gene at one end, perhaps through a read error. The genes are TRBV6-5 and TRBJ2-1, with 8 nucleotides matching TRBD2. CDR3 size: 15 residues. CDR1 and CDR2 from the germline V gene are MNHEY and SVGAGI. The CDR3 nucleotides read TGCGCCAGCAGTGAGACGACGGGGGGGGGTAATGAGCAGTTCTTC. Protein: CASSETTGGGNEQFF.

This clonotype was observed a handful of times. V is TRBV6-6 and J is TRBJ1-1; D unresolved. With 7 bases removed from V and 8 bases from J, the gap between germline ends came to 17 bases. Germline CDR1 and CDR2: MNHNY and SVGAGI (reference sequence). CDR3 length equals 13 residues. The CDR3 DNA is TGTGCCAGCACCGACCTACCCCGGGCCGAAGCTTTCTTT. Translating it yields CASTDLPRAEAFF.

This clonotype turned up a few times. The CDR3 bases are TGCGCCAGCAGCCAAGATTTTGGAGTCTCTGGGGCCAACGTCCTGACTTTC. It is translated as CASSQDFGVSGANVLTF. This chain joins TRBV4-3 and TRBJ2-6, with D uncertain. Trimming took off 0 bases at V and 0 bases at J, with 9 bases between the two ends. Per germline, CDR1 LGHNA and CDR2 YSLEER. The CDR3 runs 17 residues.

This chain connects TRBV7-2 to TRBJ1-2, with D uncertain. Trimming cost V 0 bases and J 6 bases, with 5 bases left between them. Germline V gives CDR1 SGHTA, CDR2 FQGNSA. The length of the CDR3 is 12 residues. CDR3 coding DNA: TGTGCCAGCAGCTTAGCAGGGAATGGCTACACCTTC. Translation: CASSLAGNGYTF.

By frequency in the sample, this clonotype is medium-sized. The chain is built from TRBV19 and TRBJ1-6, with 9 nucleotides matching TRBD1. V gave up 4 bases and J gave up 7 bases; unmatched junction bases: 2. The CDR3 consists of 14 residues. Germline CDR1 LNHDA, CDR2 SQIVND (reference sequence). CDR3 bases: TGTGCCAGTAGTACCGGACAGGGGAATTCACCCCTCCACTTT. This translates into CASSTGQGNSPLHF.

The V call is TRBV7-9, the J call TRBJ1-1, with 7 bases that match TRBD1. The junction had 2 bases not matched to a gene; V was cut back by 4 bases and J by 3 bases. The CDR3 extends over 13 amino acids. In germline, CDR1 is SEHNR, CDR2 FQNEAQ (reference sequence). CDR3 in DNA: TGTGCCAGCAGCTACAGGGGAGACACTGAAGCTTTCTTT. It translates to CASSYRGDTEAFF. Using reference TRBV7-9 and TRBJ1-1 for the parts outside the CDR3, the full variable domain is DTGVSQNPRHKITKRGQNVTFRCDPISEHNRLYWYRQTLGQGPEFLTYFQNEAQLEKSRLLSDRFSAERPKGSFSTLEIQRTEQGDSAMYLCASSYRGDTEAFFGQGTRLTVV.

The chain is built from TRBV20-1 and TRBJ1-6; D remains unclear. The V end lost 0 bases, the J end lost 5 bases, and 14 bases lay between the germline ends. The CDR3 has 16 residues. Germline V gene data show CDR1 as DFQATT and CDR2 as SNEGSKA (reference sequence). The CDR3 DNA sequence: TGCAGTGCTAGAGATTTCGTAGGTTCCGATAATTCACCCCTCCACTTT. Translated, it gives CSARDFVGSDNSPLHF.

Judged by abundance, this clonotype is medium-sized (0.01 to 0.1%). The CDR3 loop is CASTFVGSGMNGYTF. CDR3 nucleotides: TGTGCCAGCACGTTTGTAGGGTCAGGGATGAATGGCTACACCTTC. The gene calls are TRBV6-1 and TRBJ1-2, with a possible D match to TRBD1 (5 bases). CDR3 length equals 15 residues. The germline gives CDR1 MNHNS, CDR2 SASEGT. Trimming took 7 bases from V and 6 from J, leaving 21 bases between them.

A note on this clonotype: The junction differs from germline at one of its ends, possibly a read error. This chain links TRBV27 with TRBJ2-2; possible D gene TRBD1, 6 bases. The CDR3 consists of 14 residues. The germline V gene encodes CDR1 MNHEY and CDR2 SMNVEV (reference sequence). The CDR3 sequence: CACSQGQNTGELFF. The CDR3 nucleotides are TGCGCCTGCAGCCAGGGACAGAACACCGGGGAGCTGTTTTTT.

This clonotype counts as medium-sized (0.01 to 0.1%). The rearrangement links TRBV6-5 to TRBJ1-4; tentative D call: TRBD1 (5 bases). Trimming removed 5 bases at V and 8 bases at J, with 18 bases between. Germline CDR1 reads MNHEY; CDR2 reads SVGAGI. CDR3 length equals 15 residues. In nucleotides, the CDR3 is TGTGCCAGCAGTGGGACTAGGGCAGGCGGAGAAAAACTGTTTTTT. Its translation: CASSGTRAGGEKLFF.

A few counts support this clonotype. This chain uses TRBV12-3 or TRBV12-4 with TRBJ1-2, with TRBD1 as a possible D gene (5 bases). The CDR3 extends over 13 amino acids. Trimming left V 7 bases short and J 3 bases short, with 12 bases between. The CDR3 nucleotides are TGTGCCAGCACCCTAGGGGTTGACTATGGCTACACCTTC. Translated: CASTLGVDYGYTF.

This clonotype is labeled medium-sized (0.01 to 0.1%). The CDR3: CASSYLNGGTDTQYF. For the CDR3, the DNA is TGTGCCAGCAGTTACCTCAATGGCGGCACAGATACGCAGTATTTT. The chain employs TRBV6-2 or TRBV6-3 and TRBJ2-3, with D unclear. Per germline, CDR1 MNHEY and CDR2 SVGEGT. Trimming removed 2 bases from V and 1 base from J, with 10 bases in between. The CDR3 length is 15 residues.

This clonotype turned up a few times. The genes are TRBV5-1 and TRBJ2-3, with 7 bases aligning to TRBD1. The CDR3 runs 15 residues. The germline V gene has CDR1 SGHRS and CDR2 YFSETQ. The ends lost 2 bases at V and 3 bases at J; junction bases unmatched: 6. The CDR3 bases are TGCGCCAGCAGCTTTTGGGGACAGCAAACAGATACGCAGTATTTT. Translating gives CASSFWGQQTDTQYF.

Relative to its sample, this clonotype is medium-sized. This rearrangement joins TRBV19 to TRBJ1-1; D may be TRBD1 (6 bases). CDR3 length: 14 amino acids. Germline CDR1 reads LNHDA; CDR2 reads SQIVND (reference sequence). The V end lost 3 bases, the J end lost 1 base, and 9 bases lay between the germline ends. CDR3 nucleotide sequence: TGTGCCAGTAGTATCCCGACAGGGAACACTGAAGCTTTCTTT. Translation gives CASSIPTGNTEAFF.

This clonotype is judged medium-sized (0.01 to 0.1%). The chain links TRBV12-3 or TRBV12-4 to TRBJ2-2, with D tentatively TRBD1 (6 bases). The CDR3 contains 15 residues. V lost 5 bases and J 4 bases, leaving 14 bases between the germline ends. CDR3 sequence (DNA): TGTGCCAGCAGTGGAGTGCAGGGGCGCACCGGGGAGCTGTTTTTT. Residues: CASSGVQGRTGELFF.

By proportion, this clonotype is medium-sized. The J gene is TRBJ1-1, the V gene TRBV6-5; D gene uncertain. Between the trimmed V and J ends, which lost 3 bases and 2 bases, there was a span of 7 bases. From germline, CDR1 is MNHEY and CDR2 SVGAGI. The CDR3 covers 13 residues. The CDR3 reads CASSYTENTEAFF. Written as DNA, the CDR3 is TGTGCCAGCAGTTATACTGAAAACACTGAAGCTTTCTTT.

The chain recombines TRBV4-3 with TRBJ2-5; D unresolved. V was clipped by 0 bases and J by 4 bases, with 9 bases between them. Germline V gene lookup returns CDR1 LGHNA and CDR2 YSLEER. This CDR3 is 14 amino acids long. CDR3 loop: CASSQDPGRETQYF. The DNA of the CDR3 is TGCGCCAGCAGCCAAGATCCCGGCAGAGAGACCCAGTACTTC.

J is TRBJ2-3 and V is TRBV5-3; 8 bases fit TRBD1. TRBV5-3 is filed as an ORF, its function uncertain. J was trimmed by 1 base and V by 8 bases; bases with no gene match: 6. The CDR3 extends over 14 amino acids. The CDR3 sequence: CASSPDRGTDTQYF. CDR3 DNA: TGTGCCAGCAGCCCGGACAGGGGCACAGATACGCAGTATTTT.

The gene calls are TRBV20-1 and TRBJ1-4; D is unresolved. Trimming took 0 bases from V and 4 from J, leaving 9 bases between them. From germline, CDR1 is DFQATT and CDR2 SNEGSKA (reference sequence). This CDR3 has 14 amino acids. CDR3 sequence: CSARDPLVNEKLFF. In nucleotides, the CDR3 is TGCAGTGCTAGAGATCCCCTCGTTAATGAAAAACTGTTTTTT.

By share of the sample, this clonotype is medium-sized. A read error may produce the germline difference seen at one junction end. This rearrangement joins TRBV10-3 to TRBJ2-7, with 10 bases matching TRBD2. The CDR3 extends over 19 amino acids. Germline V CDR1 and CDR2: ENHRY, SYGVKD. The CDR3 region has the DNA TGTGCCATCAGTGAGTCGACGCGTAGCGGGGGGCTACTCTCCTACGGGCAGTACTTC. It yields the protein CAISESTRSGGLLSYGQYF.

Within the sample, this clonotype is medium-sized. CDR3 in amino acids: CASSPTILVGTQYF. CDR3 bases: TGTGCCAGCAGTCCGACCATACTAGTGGGTACGCAGTATTTT. This sequence joins TRBV27 and TRBJ2-3; D is possibly TRBD2 (5 bases). The V end lost 5 bases, the J end lost 8 bases, and 17 bases lay between the germline ends. Germline V CDR1 and CDR2: MNHEY, SMNVEV (reference sequence). CDR3 size: 14 residues.

Sample share makes this clonotype hyperexpanded. The chain carries TRBV4-3 and TRBJ2-1; 9 bases agree with TRBD1. From germline, CDR1 is LGHNA and CDR2 YSLEER. This CDR3 is built from 14 residues. The V gene end was trimmed by 3 bases and the J gene end by 8 bases; junction bases not matched to a gene: 5. The CDR3 DNA sequence: TGCGCCAGCAGCCAGGGACAGGGTGGCGATGAGCAGTTCTTC. Translation gives CASSQGQGGDEQFF.

This clonotype is labeled as medium-sized. The CDR3 sequence: CASSLGRTNYGYTF. CDR3 coding DNA: TGTGCCAGCAGCTTGGGGCGGACTAACTATGGCTACACCTTC. The genes are TRBV5-5 and TRBJ1-2; D is unclear. The CDR3 spans 14 residues. Looked up from germline, CDR1 is SGHKS and CDR2 is YYEKEE (reference sequence). The V and J ends lost 0 bases and 0 bases respectively, with 6 bases between them. Based on the CDR3 plus reference TRBV5-5 and TRBJ1-2, the full variable domain is DAGVTQSPTHLIKTRGQQVTLRCSPISGHKSVSWYQQVLGQGPQFIFQYYEKEERGRGNFPDRFSARQFPNYSSELNVNALLLGDSALYLCASSLGRTNYGYTFGSGTRLTVV.

In this sample, this clonotype turned up a few times. V is TRBV7-9 and J is TRBJ1-1; TRBD1 agrees at 7 bases. The germline V gene has CDR1 SEHNR and CDR2 FQNEAQ (reference sequence). The CDR3 length is 16 residues. Losses at the gene ends were 1 base for V and 1 base for J; bases not matched to a gene: 6. The CDR3 sequence is CASSLGQGARNTEAFF. In DNA form, the CDR3 reads TGTGCCAGCAGCTTAGGACAGGGTGCCAGGAACACTGAAGCTTTCTTT.

This clonotype appeared a few times. The CDR3 DNA sequence: TGCAGTGCTAGAGACCTTTTCACAGATACGCAGTATTTT. The encoded protein is CSARDLFTDTQYF. The genes are TRBV20-1 and TRBJ2-3, with D hard to call. The CDR3 contains 13 residues. Germline V gene sequence: CDR1 DFQATT, CDR2 SNEGSKA (reference sequence). V was pared by 0 bases and J by 2 bases, with 6 bases between.

The chain carries TRBV12-3 or TRBV12-4 and TRBJ2-2; 8 positions match TRBD1. With 5 bases clipped from V and 6 bases from J, the junction kept 5 bases outside the gene matches. This CDR3 has 14 amino acids. CDR3 DNA: TGTGCCAGCAGTCCTACAGGGGGGCCCGGGGAGCTGTTTTTT. This encodes CASSPTGGPGELFF.

This clonotype was detected only once. V is TRBV15 and J is TRBJ2-3, with 9 bases that match TRBD2. J gave up 6 bases and V 3 bases, and 16 bases lay outside the gene matches. CDR1 LNHNV and CDR2 YYDKDF come from the germline V gene (reference sequence). The CDR3 has 18 amino acids. Here the CDR3 DNA reads TGTGCCACCAGCAGGGACGACTTCGGCGGGGGGGCCCCCGATACGCAGTATTTT. It yields the protein CATSRDDFGGGAPDTQYF.

About this clonotype: A read error may explain this, as a much larger clone is one base away. The rearrangement links TRBV7-9 to TRBJ1-2, with 8 bases identical to TRBD1. From germline, CDR1 is SEHNR and CDR2 FQNEAQ (reference sequence). With 0 bases clipped from V and 6 bases from J, the junction kept 9 bases outside the gene matches. This CDR3 spans 16 amino acids. This CDR3 reads CASSLARTGRVDGYTF. CDR3 coding DNA: TGTGCCAGCAGCTTAGCACGGACAGGGAGGGTAGATGGCTACACCTTC.

This clonotype ranks as medium-sized. This chain joins TRBV6-2 or TRBV6-3 and TRBJ1-2, with 7 bases that match TRBD1. Germline V gene lookup returns CDR1 MNHEY and CDR2 SVGEGT. The CDR3 has 14 residues. With 6 bases clipped from V and 5 bases from J, the junction kept 9 bases outside the gene matches. In DNA form, the CDR3 reads TGTGCCAGCAGGCTGGACAGGTCCTCGTATGGCTACACCTTC. As protein: CASRLDRSSYGYTF.

By share, this clonotype counts as medium-sized. This chain connects TRBV18 to TRBJ2-3; 7 positions agree with TRBD1. The CDR3 is 14 residues long. The germline CDR1 and CDR2 sequences are KGHSH and LQKENI. V lost 4 bases, J lost 1 base, and 2 bases stayed unmatched. This CDR3 is CASSRQGGTDTQYF. CDR3 in DNA: TGTGCCAGCTCACGCCAGGGGGGCACAGATACGCAGTATTTT.

The CDR3 reads CSATSEGAPYGYTF. CDR3 DNA sequence: TGCAGTGCCACCTCCGAGGGGGCGCCTTATGGCTACACCTTC. The V and J genes are TRBV20-1 and TRBJ1-2, with 7 bases identical to TRBD1. Germline-derived CDR1 and CDR2 are DFQATT and SNEGSKA (reference sequence). With 6 bases clipped from V and 5 bases from J, the junction kept 12 bases outside the gene matches. The CDR3 has 14 amino acids.

By share of the sample, this clonotype is medium-sized. The rearrangement links TRBV19 to TRBJ1-2; D gene uncertain. V was trimmed by 5 bases and J by 0 bases, leaving 13 bases between them. Germline V gene data show CDR1 as LNHDA and CDR2 as SQIVND (reference sequence). This CDR3 has 15 amino acids. The CDR3 bases are TGTGCCAGTAGTCCTACTTCAGGAGCTAACTATGGCTACACCTTC. It is translated as CASSPTSGANYGYTF.